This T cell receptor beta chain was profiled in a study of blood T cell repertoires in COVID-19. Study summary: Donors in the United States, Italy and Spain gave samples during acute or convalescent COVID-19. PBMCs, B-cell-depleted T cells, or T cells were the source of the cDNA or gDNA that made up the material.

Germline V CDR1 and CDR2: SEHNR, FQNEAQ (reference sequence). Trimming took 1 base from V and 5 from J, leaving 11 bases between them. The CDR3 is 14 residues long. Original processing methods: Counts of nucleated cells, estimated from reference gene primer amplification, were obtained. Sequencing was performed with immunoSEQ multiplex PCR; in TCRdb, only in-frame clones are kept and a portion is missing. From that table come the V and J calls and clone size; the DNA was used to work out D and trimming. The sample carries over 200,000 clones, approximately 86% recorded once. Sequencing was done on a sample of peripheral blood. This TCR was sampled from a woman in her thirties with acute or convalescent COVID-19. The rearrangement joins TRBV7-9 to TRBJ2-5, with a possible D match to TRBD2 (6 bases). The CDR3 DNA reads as TGTGCCAGCAGCTTAGGTGGGGGGTCGGAGACCCAGTACTTC. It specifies CASSLGGGSETQYF. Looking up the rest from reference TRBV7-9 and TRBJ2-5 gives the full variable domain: DTGVSQNPRHKITKRGQNVTFRCDPISEHNRLYWYRQTLGQGPEFLTYFQNEAQLEKSRLLSDRFSAERPKGSFSTLEIQRTEQGDSAMYLCASSLGGGSETQYFGPGTRLLVL.